This T cell receptor beta chain stems from a study of shared clonotypes between healthy human individuals. V was trimmed by 6 bases and J by 2 bases, leaving 8 bases between them. This CDR3 has 12 residues. Germline lookup yields CDR1 MNHEY and CDR2 SMNVEV (reference sequence). On this clone: Its target is unknown.

Notes on the study in general: For sorted subsets, rarefaction showed incomplete sequencing despite large depth. Relative to their counterparts shared across all four donors, non-shared clonotypes exhibited diminished generation probabilities.

Terminally differentiated effector memory CD45RA+ cells were excluded from the naive CD8 cells, which were CD45RO-negative and positively selected for CCR7. Measured with immunoSEQ multiplex PCR; TCRdb has only the in-frame clones, and not every one. The sample lists approximately 740,000 clones; 80% to 95% were seen once. This rearrangement joins TRBV27 to TRBJ2-7; D is ambiguous. The TCR sequence derives from a man aged 25-45 years in good health. The sequenced sample consisted of naive CD8+ T cells sorted from blood. CDR3 residues: CASRGNPYEQYF. DNA of the CDR3: TGTGCCAGCAGAGGGAACCCCTACGAGCAGTACTTC.